The clone carrying this TCR beta chain was detected ten times or more. Its antigen is currently unknown. These data come from a study of blood T cells in healthy people across ages. The study, taken as a whole, reports: The long-lived group displayed more naive CD4+ cells, plus higher diversity, than the aged donors did.

The V gene end was trimmed by 1 base and the J gene end by 0 bases; junction bases not matched to a gene: 5. The CDR3 contains 16 residues. CDR1 LNHNV and CDR2 YYDKDF come from the germline V gene (reference sequence). With a J-beta primer mix and a sample-barcoded 5' primer, a second PCR ran about 7 to 12 cycles. Each cDNA was tagged by a template-switch adaptor containing 12 random nucleotides. Each CDR3 protein gets one entry after TCRdb re-called the 5' RACE reads with MiXCR. This table has approximately 1.5 million distinct CDR3 sequences, roughly 32% appearing once. Donors were systemically healthy Caucasian individuals from Russia aged roughly 6 to 95 years. Each donor supplied around 10 milliliters of peripheral blood.

The V call is TRBV15, the J call TRBJ2-7; 8 nucleotides align to TRBD1. The sequence was collected from a woman younger than 45 in good health. Sequencing was performed on blood. This CDR3 is CATSRAGGQISYEQYF. The CDR3 region has the DNA TGTGCCACCAGCAGAGCAGGGGGCCAAATCTCCTACGAGCAGTACTTC.